Below are 4 T cell receptor beta chains sequenced from a single sample in a study of blood T cell repertoires in COVID-19. Sequenced by immunoSEQ multiplex PCR; TCRdb stores in-frame clones only, minus some. The data show roughly 110,000 clones, 65% to 85% seen once. The source material was peripheral blood. These TCRs come from a man in his fifties with acute or convalescent COVID-19.

The chain couples TRBV13 to TRBJ1-2, with D unclear. This CDR3 contains 13 residues. Germline loops: CDR1 PRHDT, CDR2 FYEKMQ (reference sequence). V was trimmed by 2 bases and J by 5 bases, leaving 9 bases between them. CDR3 bases: TGTGCCAGCAGCTTACCCGGAGGATATGGCTACACCTTC. It codes for CASSLPGGYGYTF.

This clone was observed a few times. The chain carries TRBV30 and TRBJ2-7; 9 bases are a match to TRBD1. Germline V gene data show CDR1 as GTSNPN and CDR2 as SVGIG (reference sequence). V was clipped by 2 bases and J by 3 bases; unmatched bases: 5. The CDR3 covers 14 residues. The CDR3 DNA reads TGTGCCTGGAGTTTACCGGGACAGGGCTACGAGCAGTACGTC. Translation: CAWSLPGQGYEQYV.

This clone was counted between two and nine times. J is TRBJ2-1 and V is TRBV15; D gene unclear. Germline values: CDR1 LNHNV, CDR2 YYDKDF (reference sequence). V shed 0 bases and J shed 2 bases, with 5 bases lying between them. The CDR3 extends over 14 amino acids. The CDR3 region has the DNA TGTGCCACCAGCAGAGATTCGGCCTACAATGAGCAGTTCTTC. Amino acids: CATSRDSAYNEQFF.

The chain carries TRBV3-1 (or the pseudogene TRBV3-2) and TRBJ2-5; weak D call: TRBD2 (7 bases). CDR3 length: 13 residues. CDR1 and CDR2 from the germline V gene are LGHDT and YNNKEL (reference sequence). Trimming took off 1 base at V and 7 bases at J, with 10 bases between the two ends. CDR3 DNA sequence: TGTGCCAGCAGCCAAGGGAGGGGGGGGACCCAGTACTTC. Translating it yields CASSQGRGGTQYF.